This is a list of T cell receptor beta chains from one sample in a study of CD8+ T cells in alopecia areata. Method: immunoSEQ multiplex PCR; TCRdb's copy keeps in-frame clones and lacks some. The table includes some 200,000 clones, about 57% detected once. The sample was CD4+ T cells sorted from blood, taken at week 4, from a patient treated with tofacitinib. The receptors here all came from a human donor with alopecia areata. Both conserved end residues are part of each CDR3. The D gene is left open where the match is weak. Expanded clones are given a class, and other clones once, few, many or no size at all.

d_gene	v_gene	abundance	len	j_gene	CDR3aa	CDR3nt
-	TRBV4-3	-	14	TRBJ2-5	CASSQNRAGETQYF	TGCGCCAGCAGCCAGAACAGGGCGGGAGAGACCCAGTACTTC
-	TRBV11-2	-	14	TRBJ1-1	CASSLAQGNTEAFF	TGTGCCAGCAGCTTAGCGCAGGGAAACACTGAAGCTTTCTTT
-	TRBV5-1	few	14	TRBJ1-6	CASSLGQENSPLHF	TGCGCCAGCAGCTTGGGGCAGGAAAATTCACCCCTCCACTTT
-	TRBV6-1	medium-sized	11	TRBJ1-5	CASGSNQPQHF	TGTGCCAGCGGCAGCAATCAGCCCCAGCATTTT
TRBD2	TRBV11-1	few	15	TRBJ2-1	CASSLSIATAGGQFF	TGTGCCAGCAGCTTATCTATCGCTACGGCGGGGGGGCAGTTCTTC
TRBD2	TRBV14	-	13	TRBJ2-7	CASQASGAYEQYF	TGTGCCAGCCAAGCTAGCGGAGCCTACGAGCAGTACTTC
-	TRBV7-3	once	13	TRBJ2-3	CASSLLRADTQYF	TGTGCCAGCAGCTTATTGCGGGCAGATACGCAGTATTTT
TRBD1	TRBV16	-	14	TRBJ1-2	CASSQSIGQGAQPF	TGTGCCAGCAGCCAATCGATCGGACAGGGGGCCCAGCCCTTC
-	TRBV2	-	17	TRBJ1-5	CASSEEQLTVGNQPQHF	TGTGCCAGCAGTGAAGAACAACTGACAGTCGGCAATCAGCCCCAGCATTTT
-	TRBV9	-	17	TRBJ1-2	CASSVDVWGPKKDGYTF	TGTGCCAGCAGCGTAGATGTTTGGGGACCAAAAAAGGATGGCTACACCTTC
-	TRBV27	few	14	TRBJ1-1	CASSSSPTGRLAFF	TGTGCCAGCAGTTCTAGCCCGACAGGACGCCTTGCTTTCTTT
-	TRBV29-1	few	12	TRBJ2-3	CSGVRGSDTQYF	TGCAGCGGAGTTCGGGGCTCAGATACGCAGTATTTT